The clone carrying this T cell receptor beta chain was seen repeatedly, ten times or more. This sample is part of a study of neurological immune-mediated disorders. Source material was 2 million unsorted PBMCs, stored at -80 °C in RNAlater. Each TCR transcript was tagged with a 10-nucleotide random UMI during 5'RACE. MiXCR, applied by TCRdb to the 5' RACE reads, yields one record per CDR3 protein. The data contain about 79,000 distinct CDR3 sequences, 13% to 15% of them singletons. This clonotype was sampled from a woman aged 50 to 65 in good health. Source material: PBMCs.

CDR3 DNA: TGCGCCAGCAGCCAATCAGGATTCGATAATGAAAAACTGTTTTTT. Protein: CASSQSGFDNEKLFF. The chain employs TRBV5-1 and TRBJ1-4; D gene unclear. Trimming stripped 4 bases from V and 4 bases from J, with 14 bases between. The CDR3 contains 15 residues. Germline CDR1 reads SGHRS; CDR2 reads YFSETQ.